This T cell receptor beta chain was found in a study of cytomegalovirus exposure and HLA in healthy donors. Study details: HLA-typed donors were the source of about 85 million unique TCRs, which an early data release held.

In the PCR, 60 Vbeta and 13 Jbeta primers were used. Here immunoSEQ multiplex PCR was the method, and the copy in TCRdb shows in-frame clones only, minus some. This table has about 98,000 clones, about 70% appearing once. V shed 7 bases and J 5 bases; nucleotides not matched to a gene: 12. CDR3 length: 15 amino acids. CDR1 LNHDA and CDR2 SQIVND come from the germline V gene (reference sequence). This receptor was taken from a human donor in good health. What was sequenced was PBMCs. V usage is TRBV19 and J usage is TRBJ2-5; TRBD2 aligns across 8 bases. The CDR3 DNA follows: TGTGCCAGTACTGGAACCGGGACTAGGATGGAGACCCAGTACTTC. Translation gives CASTGTGTRMETQYF.